A single sample gave rise to the 3 T cell receptor beta chains below, sequenced in a study of T cells after yellow fever vaccination. TCRdb ran MiXCR on the 5' RACE reads and lists one entry per CDR3 protein. The data show under 550,000 distinct CDR3 sequences, just over 20% seen once. The source was PBMCs, collected 21 days after the first yellow fever vaccination. The receptors shown here come from a man younger than 35 who received the YFV17D yellow fever vaccine.

V and J are TRBV4-1 and TRBJ2-1; TRBD2 aligns across 8 bases. Germline V lookup: CDR1 MGHRA, CDR2 YSYEKL. CDR3 length: 17 residues. J was trimmed by 4 bases and V by 4 bases; bases with no gene match: 12. The CDR3 bases are TGCGCCAGCAGCCCTTCGGAGCCTAGCGGGTCGTACAATGAGCAGTTCTTC. Amino acid sequence: CASSPSEPSGSYNEQFF.

The CDR3: CASSIGTSGAYEQYF. The CDR3 region has the DNA TGTGCCAGCAGCATAGGGACTAGCGGGGCCTACGAGCAGTACTTC. The rearrangement uses TRBV7-2 and TRBJ2-7; 13 bases are shared with TRBD2. Per the germline V gene, CDR1 is SGHTA and CDR2 is FQGNSA. The length of the CDR3 is 15 residues. V lost 5 bases to trimming and J lost 2 bases; unmatched junction nucleotides: 3.

This clonotype was detected a few times. This chain connects TRBV20-1 to TRBJ1-5, with D unclear. The V and J ends lost 5 bases and 4 bases respectively, with 12 bases between them. The CDR3 is 13 amino acids. The V gene's germline CDR1 is DFQATT and CDR2 SNEGSKA (reference sequence). CDR3 sequence: CSAVWEGNQPQHF. CDR3 DNA sequence: TGCAGTGCTGTTTGGGAGGGAAATCAGCCCCAGCATTTT.